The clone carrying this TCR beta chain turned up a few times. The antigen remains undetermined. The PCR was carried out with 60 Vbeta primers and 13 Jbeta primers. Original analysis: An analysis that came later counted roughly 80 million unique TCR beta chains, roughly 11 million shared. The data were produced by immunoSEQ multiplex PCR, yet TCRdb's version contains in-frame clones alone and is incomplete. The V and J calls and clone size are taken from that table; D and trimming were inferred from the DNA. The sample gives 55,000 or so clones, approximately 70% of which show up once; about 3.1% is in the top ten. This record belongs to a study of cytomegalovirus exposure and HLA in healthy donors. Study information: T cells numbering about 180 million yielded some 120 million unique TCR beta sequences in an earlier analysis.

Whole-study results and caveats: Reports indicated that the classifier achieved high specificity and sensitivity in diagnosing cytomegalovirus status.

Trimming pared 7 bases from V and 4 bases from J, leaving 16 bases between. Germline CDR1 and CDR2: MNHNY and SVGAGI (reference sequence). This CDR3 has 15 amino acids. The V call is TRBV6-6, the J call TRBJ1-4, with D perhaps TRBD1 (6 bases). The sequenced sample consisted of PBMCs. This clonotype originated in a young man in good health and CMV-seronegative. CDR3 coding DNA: TGTGCCAGCACCTTTCTTACAGGGAATAATGAAAAACTGTTTTTT. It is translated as CASTFLTGNNEKLFF.